This TCR beta chain was recovered during a study of T cell responses to AZD1222 COVID-19 vaccine. The CDR3 extends over 12 amino acids. The V gene's germline CDR1 is MNHEY and CDR2 SVGAGI. The V end lost 4 bases, the J end lost 3 bases, and 5 bases lay between the germline ends. TCRdb's table, derived via immunoSEQ multiplex PCR, lists solely in-frame clones and lacks some. The table has 130,000 to 150,000 clones, about 90% seen once; the top ten hold around 5.5%. The chain joins TRBV6-5 to TRBJ2-3; TRBD2 might be the D (5 bases). Sequencing was performed on peripheral blood, taken on day 0 of AZD1222 vaccination. The receptor was isolated from an adult in good health. CDR3 protein: CASSLATDTQYF. CDR3 coding DNA: TGTGCCAGCAGTTTAGCGACAGATACGCAGTATTTT.